This section outlines one TCR beta chain sequence together with its context. Its antigen is not identified. A junction boundary mismatches the germline segment, possibly from a read error. This record comes from a study of response to subunit inactivated influenza vaccine. Regarding the study as a whole: Each seasonal influenza vaccination, the authors suggested, recruits few new T cells.

The CDR3 runs to 16 residues. A single record per CDR3 protein comes from TCRdb applying MiXCR to the RT-PCR reads. The sample has roughly 650,000 distinct CDR3 sequences; more than 15% are singletons. The V call is TRBV12-3 or TRBV12-4, the J call TRBJ2-3, with TRBD2 identical over 7 bases. The sequencing here drew on PBMCs from blood, taken 12 days after vaccination. The sequence derives from a man in his fifties or sixties who received an inactivated influenza vaccine. The CDR3 loop reads CASSLGASGTTDTQFF. CDR3 coding DNA: TGTGCCAGCAGTTTAGGGGCTAGCGGCACCACAGATACGCAGTTTTTT.